This is a list of T cell receptor beta chains from one sample in a study of resident and recirculating memory T cells in vitiligo. Method: immunoSEQ multiplex PCR; TCRdb's copy keeps in-frame clones and lacks some. This sample has 39,000 or so clones, with 85% to 95% found just once. Sequenced material: blood. The source of these receptors is a male donor with vitiligo. The CDR3 runs from the conserved cysteine through the conserved F or W.

v_call cdr3_aa
TRBV6-4 CASREEAGGYNEQFF
TRBV25-1 CASSGRVQYF
TRBV7-9 CASSQGGGPLMNEQYF
TRBV5-1 CASSPLAGSSYNEQFF
TRBV5-1 CASSLTGGLYNEQFF
TRBV4-3 CASSQSGPNTGELFF
TRBV11-2 CASSVTQGYEQYF
TRBV6-1 CASTETGTNQPQHF
TRBV5-1 CASSLNTAGMNTEAFF
TRBV4-3 CASSQDRQGGNREQFF
TRBV7-5 CARFGLAGGLSTDTQYF
TRBV10-3 CASARQGYEQYF
TRBV7-2 CASSLVRASGGSTDTQYF
TRBV6-6 CASRGLDQPQHF
TRBV10-3 CAIRMDTSHEKLFF
TRBV29-1 CSVWDRESNQPQHF
TRBV7-6 CASSFFPRGSTGELFF
TRBV7-2 CASTPTGVDTQYF
TRBV5-4 CASSLGTGGNTEAFF
TRBV16 CASSPGQGLPYEQYF
TRBV7-9 CASSLATGTGWYNEQFF
TRBV30 CAWRERVGNEQFF
TRBV7-8 CASSFLAGEYTGELFF
TRBV7-9 CASSLPGGSYGYTF
TRBV4-3 CASSQDYRPGNEQFF
TRBV6-5 CASGVVAGAGELFF
TRBV19 CASRPISGNTIYF
TRBV6-4 CASSGTGTDTQYF
TRBV27 CASRGLAGGVQETQYF
TRBV7-3 CATSGGGDNEQFF
TRBV13 CASSLVGGQGAEAFF
TRBV5-4 CASSSDRGESPLHF
TRBV9 CASSISDSQPQHF
TRBV2 CASRVAGGPQETQYF
TRBV6-5 CASSSPGGPYEQYF
TRBV5-1 CASSLEHTGELFF
TRBV29-1 CSGRASGVLEQFF
TRBV5-5 CASSGLTSGGNVEQFF
TRBV6-5 CASSYWGVGSDTQYF
TRBV27 CASSFLSGQGSHEQFF
TRBV6-1 CASSLDGIYEQYF
TRBV5-1 CASSNTGITGELFF
TRBV7-8 CASIAYSLAGGLTSSYNEQFF
TRBV20-1 CSADSTDTQYF
TRBV9 CASSVFTNEQFF
TRBV5-4 CASSRSGTGVWSPLHF
TRBV5-4 CASSLSGGGLYEQYF
TRBV4-2 CASSQEVASGGWNEQFF
TRBV5-1 CASSLFAGSYEQYF